Presented here are 11 T cell receptor beta chains from one specimen sequenced in a study of blood T cells in healthy people across ages. The use of a sample-barcoded 5' primer and a J-beta primer mix characterized a second PCR of 7 to 11 cycles. TCRdb fed the 5' RACE reads into MiXCR, producing one record per CDR3 protein. Of around 800,000 distinct CDR3 sequences in the sample, 20% to 30% were seen once. The sample also formed part of further work on T cells of mothers and their children.

The sequencing input was blood. These receptors all stem from a boy aged 5-17 years in good health.

Note on this clonotype: The germline gene is not matched at one end of the junction; a read error may be the cause. V gene TRBV10-2 combines with J gene TRBJ2-5, with 8 bases identical to TRBD1. This CDR3 has 19 amino acids. From germline, CDR1 is WSHSY and CDR2 SAAADI. The CDR3: CASSESKLARQGTHYEQYF. CDR3 bases: TGCGCCAGCAGTGAGTCGAAGCTGGCCCGACAGGGGACTCACTACGAGCAGTACTTT.

This clonotype was found a few times. The chain employs TRBV4-2 and TRBJ1-5; D is undetermined. Trimming cost V 0 bases and J 5 bases, with 5 bases left between them. Germline values: CDR1 LGHNA, CDR2 YNFKEQ. The CDR3 is 13 amino acids. The CDR3 loop reads CASSQDGHQPQHF. CDR3 sequence (DNA): TGTGCCAGCAGCCAAGATGGGCATCAGCCCCAGCATTTT.

The chain couples TRBV5-1 to TRBJ2-6; D is unresolved. V shed 3 bases and J shed 11 bases, with 6 bases lying between them. Germline-derived CDR1 and CDR2 are SGHRS and YFSETQ. The CDR3 runs to 11 residues. CDR3 in amino acids: CASSSTDVLTF. For the CDR3, the DNA is TGCGCCAGCAGCTCGACTGACGTCCTGACTTTC.

This chain connects TRBV2 to TRBJ2-7; TRBD1 agrees at 8 bases. The CDR3 loop spans 14 amino acids. Germline CDR1 is SNHLY and CDR2 is FYNNEI. The trim removed 6 bases at V and 6 bases at J, leaving 10 bases unmatched. CDR3 sequence reads: CASSVTGDNLEQYF. CDR3 in DNA: TGTGCCAGCAGCGTGACAGGGGACAATCTCGAGCAGTACTTC.

This chain connects TRBV3-1 to TRBJ2-6; D remains unclear. Germline values: CDR1 LGHDT, CDR2 YNNKEL (reference sequence). V lost 1 base to trimming and J lost 6 bases, with 10 bases between them. The CDR3 consists of 15 residues. The CDR3: CASSQGPFEANVLTF. The CDR3 DNA sequence: TGTGCCAGCAGCCAAGGCCCTTTCGAGGCCAACGTCCTGACTTTC.

The rearrangement joins TRBV6-5 to TRBJ2-5; maybe TRBD2 (6 bases). The DNA end lines up better with TRBJ2-7; the J call may be wrong. Germline loops: CDR1 MNHEY, CDR2 SVGAGI. The CDR3 contains 14 residues. The DNA for the CDR3 is TGTGCCAGCAGCTACCGCAGGGTAGCGGCCGAGCAGTACTTC. It codes for CASSYRRVAAEQYF.

J is TRBJ1-1 and V is TRBV29-1; tentative D call: TRBD1 (5 bases). The germline gives CDR1 SQVTM, CDR2 ANQGSEA. This CDR3 is built from 15 residues. With 1 base removed from V and 3 bases from J, the gap between germline ends came to 15 bases. CDR3 amino acids: CSVEGLWGGDTEAFF. CDR3 bases: TGCAGCGTTGAAGGTCTTTGGGGAGGGGACACTGAAGCTTTCTTT.

This clonotype was recorded a few times. The genes are TRBV15 and TRBJ2-3; tentative D call: TRBD2 (7 bases). This CDR3 region has 16 residues. Germline V gene lookup returns CDR1 LNHNV and CDR2 YYDKDF (reference sequence). V was pared by 5 bases and J by 5 bases, with 20 bases between. The CDR3 DNA sequence: TGTGCCACCAGCGTATGGGACACCCCGGGAGGAGATACGCAGTATTTT. Encoded protein: CATSVWDTPGGDTQYF.

A few counts support this clonotype. The chain employs TRBV19 and TRBJ1-2; D uncertain. The germline V gene has CDR1 LNHDA and CDR2 SQIVND (reference sequence). V was cut by 1 base and J by 2 bases, with 11 bases left in between. This CDR3 is built from 15 residues. CDR3: CASSIVEGDNYGYTF. CDR3 DNA sequence: TGTGCCAGTAGTATAGTGGAAGGCGACAACTATGGCTACACCTTC. The variable domain in full, completed from reference TRBV19 and TRBJ1-2, reads DGGITQSPKYLFRKEGQNVTLSCEQNLNHDAMYWYRQDPGQGLRLIYYSQIVNDFQKGDIAEGYSVSREKKESFPLTVTSAQKNPTAFYLCASSIVEGDNYGYTFGSGTRLTVV.

In this sample, this clonotype turned up many times. V gene TRBV4-1 combines with J gene TRBJ1-2, with D tentatively TRBD1 (5 bases). V lost 0 bases and J 8 bases, leaving 19 bases between the germline ends. This CDR3 spans 16 amino acids. CDR1 is MGHRA, CDR2 YSYEKL, per germline. The CDR3 is CASSQDGSGLDRGYTF. The CDR3 DNA reads TGCGCCAGCAGCCAAGATGGATCAGGGTTAGATAGGGGCTACACCTTC.

The gene calls are TRBV29-1 and TRBJ2-1; D is undetermined. Looked up from germline, CDR1 is SQVTM and CDR2 is ANQGSEA. The CDR3 totals 14 residues. Trimming took off 1 base at V and 8 bases at J, with 15 bases between the two ends. The CDR3 DNA sequence: TGCAGCGTTGAAGGATCCCCGATCCCCTATGAGCAGTTCTTC. Protein: CSVEGSPIPYEQFF.